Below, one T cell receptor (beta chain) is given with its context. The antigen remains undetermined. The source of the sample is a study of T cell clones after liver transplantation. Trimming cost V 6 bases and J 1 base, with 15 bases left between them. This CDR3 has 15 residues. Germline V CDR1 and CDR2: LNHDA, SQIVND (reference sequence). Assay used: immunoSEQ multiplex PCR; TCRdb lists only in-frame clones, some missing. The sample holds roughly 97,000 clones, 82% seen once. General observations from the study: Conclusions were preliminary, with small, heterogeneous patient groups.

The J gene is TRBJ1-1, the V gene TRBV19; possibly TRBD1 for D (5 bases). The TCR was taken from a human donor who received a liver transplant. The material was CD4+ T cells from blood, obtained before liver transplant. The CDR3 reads CASSLGGTQNTEAFF. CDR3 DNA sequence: TGTGCCAGTAGCCTTGGGGGTACACAGAACACTGAAGCTTTCTTT. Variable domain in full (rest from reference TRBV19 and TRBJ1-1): DGGITQSPKYLFRKEGQNVTLSCEQNLNHDAMYWYRQDPGQGLRLIYYSQIVNDFQKGDIAEGYSVSREKKESFPLTVTSAQKNPTAFYLCASSLGGTQNTEAFFGQGTRLTVV.